These 29 T cell receptor beta chains were all obtained from the same sample, sequenced in a study of T cells after yellow fever vaccination. Using its own MiXCR run on the 5' RACE reads, TCRdb lists one record per CDR3 protein. The table includes around 150,000 distinct CDR3 sequences, 6.5% to 8.5% detected once. The source was CD4+ T cells sorted from PBMCs, collected less than 6 days after the first yellow fever vaccination. The receptors come from a man between 18 and 29 years old who received the YFV17D yellow fever vaccine.

The chain uses TRBV9 and TRBJ2-3, with unresolved D. This CDR3 region has 14 residues. Germline V CDR1 and CDR2: SGDLS, YYNGEE. V was trimmed by 0 bases and J by 4 bases, leaving 9 bases between them. The CDR3, as DNA: TGTGCCAGCAGCGTAGTTGGCGTCCCAGATACGCAGTATTTT. Residues: CASSVVGVPDTQYF.

In this sample, this clonotype turned up many times. The rearrangement links TRBV5-6 to TRBJ2-3; 9 bases agree with TRBD2. J gave up 3 bases and V 3 bases, and 8 bases lay outside the gene matches. This CDR3 has 16 residues. Germline V CDR1 and CDR2: SGHDT, YYEEEE. The CDR3 reads CASSSRSSGGTDTQYF. The CDR3 DNA sequence: TGTGCCAGCAGCTCCCGTTCCAGCGGGGGGACAGATACGCAGTATTTT.

The chain couples TRBV30 to TRBJ1-6, with D unclear. V was cut by 8 bases and J by 4 bases, with 12 bases left in between. Per the germline V gene, CDR1 is GTSNPN and CDR2 is SVGIG (reference sequence). The CDR3 sequence is 13 residues long. The CDR3 DNA reads TGTGCCCGGACGGAGAAATATAATTCACCCCTCCACTTT. Its translation is CARTEKYNSPLHF.

This clonotype was seen ten or more times. V usage is TRBV5-1 and J usage is TRBJ2-4; TRBD2 aligns across 9 bases. The V segment lost 4 bases and the J segment 5 bases; nucleotides outside the gene matches: 7. Germline V gives CDR1 SGHRS, CDR2 YFSETQ. The CDR3 covers 15 residues. This chain's CDR3 is CASSGGLAGENIQYF. DNA of the CDR3: TGCGCCAGCAGCGGGGGACTAGCCGGCGAAAACATTCAGTACTTC.

This clonotype appeared a few times. The V and J genes are TRBV2 and TRBJ1-2; D not resolved. CDR1 SNHLY and CDR2 FYNNEI come from the germline V gene. The CDR3 has 12 amino acids. Trimming removed 8 bases from V and 4 bases from J, with 11 bases in between. DNA for the CDR3: TGTGCCAGCGACCGTAGTGGCTATGGCTACACCTTC. Amino acid sequence: CASDRSGYGYTF.

Only a few counts were recorded for this clonotype. The CDR3 is CASSPSGWDEQYF. CDR3 DNA: TGTGCCAGCTCACCATCGGGCTGGGACGAGCAGTACTTC. This chain connects TRBV18 to TRBJ2-7; D is undetermined. The ends were cut back, 2 bases at V and 5 bases at J, with 10 bases in the middle. Germline loops: CDR1 KGHSH, CDR2 LQKENI. The length of the CDR3 is 13 residues.

This clonotype was seen at least ten times. The chain joins TRBV29-1 to TRBJ1-3; D might be TRBD1 (6 bases). The CDR3 consists of 13 residues. Germline assignment: CDR1 SQVTM and CDR2 ANQGSEA. Between the trimmed V and J ends, which lost 6 bases and 3 bases, there was a span of 12 bases. In DNA form, the CDR3 reads TGCAGCGTGGAAACAGGGATTGGAAACACCATATATTTT. Residues: CSVETGIGNTIYF.

There are many counts of this clonotype. An end of the junction does not agree with germline; a read error may underlie this. The chain employs TRBV11-1 and TRBJ2-1, with 7 bases that match TRBD1. The V gene's germline CDR1 is SGHAT and CDR2 FQDESV (reference sequence). This CDR3 is 13 amino acids long. CDR3 loop: CASRLAGGNEQFF. DNA for the CDR3: TGTGCCAGCAGGTTAGCAGGGGGCAATGAGCAGTTCTTC.

This clonotype was seen repeatedly, ten times or more. The genes are TRBV5-6 and TRBJ2-5; tentatively, D is TRBD1 or TRBD2 (5 bases each). This CDR3 comprises 13 residues. V was clipped by 4 bases and J by 2 bases, with 9 bases between them. The germline V gene has CDR1 SGHDT and CDR2 YYEEEE. CDR3 residues: CASSRGPQETQYF. CDR3 sequence (DNA): TGTGCCAGCAGCAGGGGACCTCAAGAGACCCAGTACTTC.

The CDR3 reads CAGARDYTYEQYF. The CDR3 DNA reads as TGTGCCGGCGCCCGGGACTATACCTACGAGCAGTACTTC. The chain combines TRBV2 with TRBJ2-7; 7 bases align to TRBD2. There are 13 residues in the CDR3. V dropped 11 bases and J dropped 2; count of bases not matched to a gene: 9. The V gene's germline CDR1 is SNHLY and CDR2 FYNNEI.

In regard to this clonotype: A much larger clone differs from this one at a single base, so this may be a read error. This chain uses TRBV5-6 with TRBJ2-2, with D unresolved. The CDR3 is 14 residues long. V was clipped by 0 bases and J by 4 bases, with 7 bases between them. Germline V lookup: CDR1 SGHDT, CDR2 YYEEEE. Written as DNA, the CDR3 is TGTGCCAGCAGCTTGGACGTGACCACCGGGGAGCTGTTTTTT. Amino acids: CASSLDVTTGELFF.

This clonotype was recorded at least ten times. J is TRBJ2-3 and V is TRBV5-1; 10 bases match TRBD1. The germline CDR1 and CDR2 sequences are SGHRS and YFSETQ. Trimming at V came to 4 bases and at J to 6 bases, leaving 5 bases not matched to a gene. This CDR3 is 14 amino acids long. CDR3 protein: CASSIDRGRDTQYF. The CDR3 DNA reads as TGCGCCAGCAGCATCGACAGGGGGCGGGATACGCAGTATTTT.

This clonotype turned up a few times. V usage is TRBV7-9 and J usage is TRBJ2-5; D gene uncertain. This CDR3 is built from 14 residues. Deletions cut 2 bases from V and 5 bases from J, with 12 bases between. Germline-derived CDR1 and CDR2 are SEHNR and FQNEAQ (reference sequence). The CDR3 spells CASSLRDHWETQYF. CDR3 sequence (DNA): TGTGCCAGCAGCTTAAGGGATCATTGGGAGACCCAGTACTTC.

Many counts were recorded for this clonotype. V and J are TRBV20-1 and TRBJ1-2, with D perhaps TRBD1 (5 bases). Trimming cost V 7 bases and J 8 bases, with 14 bases left between them. Germline V CDR1 and CDR2: DFQATT, SNEGSKA (reference sequence). The CDR3 has 11 amino acids. In DNA, the CDR3 is TGCAGTGGAACCGGGACGTCGGGCTACACCTTC. As protein: CSGTGTSGYTF.

Concerning this clonotype: Relative to the germline gene, one junction end is altered; a read error may explain this. The V gene is TRBV6-5, the J gene TRBJ2-1, with 8 positions matching TRBD2. Germline V lookup: CDR1 MNHEY, CDR2 SVGAGI. This CDR3 region has 14 residues. The CDR3 nucleotides are TGTGCCAGCAGTTCCTCCCAAGCGGGGGTGCAGCAGTCCTTC. This encodes CASSSSQAGVQQSF.

The rearrangement uses TRBV4-1 and TRBJ1-5; 10 bases line up with TRBD1. The junction had 9 bases not matched to a gene; V was cut back by 1 base and J by 6 bases. Germline values: CDR1 MGHRA, CDR2 YSYEKL. The length of the CDR3 is 17 residues. The CDR3: CASSQARGTGVFQPQHF. CDR3 DNA: TGCGCCAGCAGCCAAGCTCGCGGGACAGGGGTGTTTCAGCCCCAGCATTTT.

This clonotype was recorded a few times. CDR3 in DNA: TGTGCCAGCAGCCCTGGGCCCAGGGGGACTAATGAAAAACTGTTTTTT. This codes for CASSPGPRGTNEKLFF. The chain is built from TRBV7-9 and TRBJ1-4, with 7 bases aligning to TRBD1. The length of the CDR3 is 16 residues. Per germline, CDR1 SEHNR and CDR2 FQNEAQ (reference sequence). V gave up 5 bases and J gave up 2 bases; unmatched junction bases: 8.

This clonotype was seen ten or more times. The chain has TRBV15 and TRBJ2-5; D possibly uses TRBD1 or TRBD2 (5 bases each). Trimming took off 3 bases at V and 5 bases at J, with 16 bases between the two ends. The CDR3 totals 15 residues. The germline gives CDR1 LNHNV, CDR2 YYDKDF (reference sequence). The CDR3 nucleotides read TGTGCCACCAGCAGTCGCTGGGGGTCCGGCGAGACCCAGTACTTC. Translating it yields CATSSRWGSGETQYF.

The chain combines TRBV7-2 with TRBJ2-3; no reliable D call. The CDR3 has 14 residues. Trimming took 1 base from V and 6 from J, leaving 11 bases between them. Germline values: CDR1 SGHTA, CDR2 FQGNSA. This chain's CDR3 is CASSLVRPTDTQYF. The CDR3 DNA sequence: TGTGCCAGCAGCTTAGTACGTCCTACTGATACGCAGTATTTT.

This clonotype was picked up many times. The chain couples TRBV2 to TRBJ2-1, with D perhaps matching TRBD1 or TRBD2 (5 bases each). The CDR3 sequence is 12 residues long. Germline V CDR1 and CDR2: SNHLY, FYNNEI. The V and J ends lost 7 bases and 8 bases respectively, with 12 bases between them. The CDR3 reads CASKGDGDEQFF. In nucleotides, the CDR3 is TGTGCCAGCAAAGGGGACGGCGATGAGCAGTTCTTC.

Points on this clonotype: This could be a read error, since a much larger clone is one nucleotide away. V usage is TRBV5-1 and J usage is TRBJ1-1; 8 bases agree with TRBD1. The CDR3 length is 14 residues. The trim removed 5 bases at V and 3 bases at J, leaving 6 bases unmatched. Germline V gene sequence: CDR1 SGHRS, CDR2 YFSETQ. CDR3 sequence (DNA): TGCGCCAGCAGAGACAGGGGAGTCGACACTGAAGCTTTCTTT. This codes for CASRDRGVDTEAFF. Combining the CDR3 with reference TRBV5-1 and TRBJ1-1 gives the whole variable domain KAGVTQTPRYLIKTRGQQVTLSCSPISGHRSVSWYQQTPGQGLQFLFEYFSETQRNKGNFPGRFSGRQFSNSRSEMNVSTLELGDSALYLCASRDRGVDTEAFFGQGTRLTVV.

This clonotype was counted between two and nine times. The CDR3 DNA reads TGTGCCAGCAGTAGACAGGGGGTAGCTGAAAAACTGTTTTTT. Its translation is CASSRQGVAEKLFF. This chain joins TRBV27 and TRBJ1-4, with 9 positions matching TRBD1. Per the germline V gene, CDR1 is MNHEY and CDR2 is SMNVEV (reference sequence). Germline trimming cut 5 bases from V and 7 bases from J; bases unmatched to any gene: 5. This CDR3 has 14 residues.

This clonotype was seen ten or more times. The chain couples TRBV29-1 to TRBJ1-2; TRBD1 might be the D (5 bases). This CDR3 contains 10 residues. V dropped 7 bases and J dropped 10 bases, with 13 bases sitting between them. Germline values: CDR1 SQVTM, CDR2 ANQGSEA. As DNA, the CDR3 is TGCAGCGGGGGGGACGCCACCTACACCTTC. This gives the protein CSGGDATYTF.

Comment on this clonotype: A much bigger clone sits one base away, suggesting this may be a read error. V gene TRBV10-3 combines with J gene TRBJ2-3, with D perhaps matching TRBD1 (6 bases). CDR3 length: 14 amino acids. Germline V CDR1 and CDR2: ENHRY, SYGVKD. Trimming took 5 bases from V and 8 from J, leaving 17 bases between them. The chain's CDR3 is CAISPTWTEATQYF. In DNA form, the CDR3 reads TGTGCCATCAGTCCAACCTGGACAGAAGCTACGCAGTATTTT.

This clonotype has only a few counts. The chain recombines TRBV6-5 with TRBJ2-4; D possibly corresponds to TRBD1 (5 bases). The CDR3 extends over 16 amino acids. The germline V gene encodes CDR1 MNHEY and CDR2 SVGAGI. Trimming shortened V by 6 bases and J by 1 base, and 16 bases separated the two germline ends. The DNA for the CDR3 is TGTGCCAGCAGAACTCTCAGGGTGGTGGCCAAAAACATTCAGTACTTC. This gives the protein CASRTLRVVAKNIQYF.

This clonotype was seen at least ten times. The chain couples TRBV20-1 to TRBJ2-7; a weak D match, TRBD1 (6 bases). In germline, CDR1 is DFQATT, CDR2 SNEGSKA (reference sequence). The V gene lost 6 bases and the J gene lost 5 bases, with 20 bases spanning the gap. The CDR3 sequence is 14 residues long. CDR3 residues: CSAPNRDGADEQYF. Written as DNA, the CDR3 is TGCAGTGCCCCCAACAGGGACGGTGCCGACGAGCAGTACTTC.

The table lists this clonotype with many counts. The chain uses TRBV7-6 and TRBJ2-5, with a possible D match to TRBD1 (5 bases). The germline V gene encodes CDR1 SGHVS and CDR2 FNYEAQ. The CDR3 length is 18 residues. V lost 4 bases and J lost 4, with 25 bases in between. The CDR3 reads CASSYPFRGNRRGETQYF. DNA for the CDR3: TGTGCCAGCAGCTATCCCTTTCGAGGCAACCGAAGGGGAGAGACCCAGTACTTC.

This clonotype was seen repeatedly, ten times or more. This chain uses TRBV18 with TRBJ2-2, with D uncertain. Germline loops: CDR1 KGHSH, CDR2 LQKENI. This CDR3 is 15 amino acids long. V dropped 0 bases and J dropped 4 bases, with 9 bases sitting between them. The DNA of the CDR3 is TGTGCCAGCTCACCACCATGGGGTACCACCGGGGAGCTGTTTTTT. It is translated as CASSPPWGTTGELFF. Using reference TRBV18 and TRBJ2-2 for the parts outside the CDR3, the full variable domain is NAGVMQNPRHLVRRRGQEARLRCSPMKGHSHVYWYRQLPEEGLKFMVYLQKENIIDESGMPKERFSAEFPKEGPSILRIQQVVRGDSAAYFCASSPPWGTTGELFFGEGSRLTVL.

This clonotype was counted at least ten times. The V and J genes are TRBV6-1 and TRBJ2-3; TRBD2 aligns across 8 bases. The CDR3 loop spans 15 amino acids. Germline V gives CDR1 MNHNS, CDR2 SASEGT. Losses at the gene ends were 6 bases for V and 5 bases for J; bases not matched to a gene: 10. CDR3 in amino acids: CASSPRGGVGDTQYF. The CDR3, as DNA: TGTGCCAGCAGCCCCCGGGGGGGGGTGGGAGATACGCAGTATTTT.